A selection of T cell receptor beta chains follows, all from one sample in a study of blood T cell repertoires in COVID-19. Profiled with immunoSEQ multiplex PCR; TCRdb holds only in-frame clones, not every one. This sample has more than 85,000 clones; over 65% occur once, and the top ten carry around 3.5%. The sample consisted of peripheral blood. The origin of the receptors is a woman older than 75 with acute or convalescent COVID-19. Each CDR3 is given with its conserved first and last residue. A D gene is named only where the DNA matches it firmly. Clone size is given for some rows only: seen once, a few or many times, or a class if the clone is expanded.

CDR3 protein: CASNWGQSEAFF
CDR3 DNA: TGTGCCAGCAACTGGGGGCAGTCTGAAGCTTTCTTT
V gene: TRBV25-1
J gene: TRBJ1-1
D gene: -
clone size: few

CDR3 protein: CARMGQARSSYEQYF
CDR3 DNA: TGCGCCAGAATGGGCCAGGCCCGTAGCTCCTACGAGCAGTACTTC
V gene: TRBV4-1
J gene: TRBJ2-7
D gene: -
clone size: -

CDR3 protein: CASMTGIYGYTF
CDR3 DNA: TGTGCCAGCATGACAGGGATCTATGGCTACACCTTC
V gene: TRBV6-5
J gene: TRBJ1-2
D gene: TRBD1
clone size: -

CDR3 protein: CASSPGQGAYEQYF
CDR3 DNA: TGCGCCAGCAGCCCGGGACAGGGGGCTTACGAGCAGTACTTC
V gene: TRBV4-1
J gene: TRBJ2-7
D gene: TRBD1
clone size: -

CDR3 protein: CASSGGLAGGSEQFF
CDR3 DNA: TGTGCCAGCAGTGGTGGACTAGCGGGAGGTAGCGAGCAGTTCTTC
V gene: TRBV25-1
J gene: TRBJ2-1
D gene: TRBD2
clone size: -

CDR3 protein: CASSNAGERTEAFF
CDR3 DNA: TGTGCCAGTAGTAATGCGGGGGAAAGGACTGAAGCTTTCTTT
V gene: TRBV19
J gene: TRBJ1-1
D gene: -
clone size: once

CDR3 protein: CASSHDRGLYGYTF
CDR3 DNA: TGTGCCAGCAGCCACGACAGGGGGCTGTATGGCTACACCTTC
V gene: TRBV9
J gene: TRBJ1-2
D gene: TRBD1
clone size: -

CDR3 protein: CASSPDRGSGNTIYF
CDR3 DNA: TGTGCCAGCAGTCCCGACAGGGGGTCGGGAAACACCATATATTTT
V gene: TRBV6-6
J gene: TRBJ1-3
D gene: TRBD1
clone size: -

CDR3 protein: CASRLQGNYGYTF
CDR3 DNA: TGTGCCAGCAGGTTGCAGGGGAACTATGGCTACACCTTC
V gene: TRBV12-3/TRBV12-4
J gene: TRBJ1-2
D gene: -
clone size: -

CDR3 protein: CASIYSPSGYTF
CDR3 DNA: TGTGCCAGCATTTACAGCCCCTCTGGCTACACCTTC
V gene: TRBV2
J gene: TRBJ1-2
D gene: -
clone size: -

CDR3 protein: CASRPQGAANTEAFF
CDR3 DNA: TGTGCCAGCAGACCACAGGGGGCCGCGAACACTGAAGCTTTCTTT
V gene: TRBV7-9
J gene: TRBJ1-1
D gene: TRBD1
clone size: -

CDR3 protein: CASSFKRELRYTDTQYF
CDR3 DNA: TGCGCCAGCAGCTTTAAGCGGGAGTTACGATACACAGATACGCAGTATTTT
V gene: TRBV5-1
J gene: TRBJ2-3
D gene: TRBD2
clone size: -

CDR3 protein: CASSKFGQGEPEQFF
CDR3 DNA: TGTGCCAGCAGCAAATTTGGACAGGGGGAGCCAGAGCAGTTCTTC
V gene: TRBV21-1
J gene: TRBJ2-1
D gene: -
clone size: -

CDR3 protein: CASSLDLFEKLFF
CDR3 DNA: TGTGCCAGCAGCTTGGATCTCTTTGAAAAACTGTTTTTT
V gene: TRBV5-4
J gene: TRBJ1-4
D gene: -
clone size: once

CDR3 protein: CASSSLQGGWETQYF
CDR3 DNA: TGTGCCAGCAGTTCCCTCCAGGGGGGTTGGGAGACCCAGTACTTC
V gene: TRBV27
J gene: TRBJ2-5
D gene: -
clone size: -

CDR3 protein: CASSPPGTGGSSEQYF
CDR3 DNA: TGTGCCAGCTCACCACCGGGAACGGGAGGGTCGTCCGAGCAGTACTTC
V gene: TRBV18
J gene: TRBJ2-7
D gene: TRBD2
clone size: -

CDR3 protein: CASSPLTRGRVPGELFF
CDR3 DNA: TGCGCCAGCAGCCCCTTAACGAGGGGGCGCGTCCCCGGGGAGCTGTTTTTT
V gene: TRBV4-1
J gene: TRBJ2-2
D gene: TRBD1
clone size: few

CDR3 protein: CATSPGLAGHTGELFF
CDR3 DNA: TGTGCCACCAGTCCCGGACTAGCGGGTCACACCGGGGAGCTGTTTTTT
V gene: TRBV24-1
J gene: TRBJ2-2
D gene: TRBD2
clone size: -

CDR3 protein: CAWQTGETQYF
CDR3 DNA: TGTGCCTGGCAGACAGGGGAGACCCAGTACTTC
V gene: TRBV30
J gene: TRBJ2-5
D gene: TRBD1
clone size: -

CDR3 protein: CASSPAGTTPTDTQYF
CDR3 DNA: TGCGCCAGCAGCCCGGCCGGGACTACACCCACAGATACGCAGTATTTT
V gene: TRBV5-1
J gene: TRBJ2-3
D gene: TRBD2
clone size: -

CDR3 protein: CASSRGRGWYGYTF
CDR3 DNA: TGTGCCAGTAGCCGCGGCCGCGGATGGTATGGCTACACCTTC
V gene: TRBV19
J gene: TRBJ1-2
D gene: -
clone size: -

CDR3 protein: CASSSLLAASSYEQYF
CDR3 DNA: TGTGCCAGCAGCTCTCTACTAGCGGCCAGCTCCTACGAGCAGTACTTC
V gene: TRBV5-5
J gene: TRBJ2-7
D gene: TRBD2
clone size: -

CDR3 protein: CASSVQNTEAFF
CDR3 DNA: TGTGCCAGCAGCGTTCAAAACACTGAAGCTTTCTTT
V gene: TRBV7-2
J gene: TRBJ1-1
D gene: -
clone size: -

CDR3 protein: CASSQDYRDGEKLFF
CDR3 DNA: TGTGCCAGCAGCCAAGATTACAGGGACGGTGAAAAACTGTTTTTT
V gene: TRBV4-2
J gene: TRBJ1-4
D gene: -
clone size: -

CDR3 protein: CASWAGGGNYGYTF
CDR3 DNA: TGTGCCAGCTGGGCAGGGGGTGGGAACTATGGCTACACCTTC
V gene: TRBV6-5
J gene: TRBJ1-2
D gene: TRBD1
clone size: few

CDR3 protein: CASSLTSGGPSDTQYF
CDR3 DNA: TGTGCCAGCAGCTTAACTAGCGGGGGGCCATCGGATACGCAGTATTTT
V gene: TRBV5-4
J gene: TRBJ2-3
D gene: TRBD2
clone size: -

CDR3 protein: CASKAPGTDNTGELFF
CDR3 DNA: TGTGCCAGCAAGGCTCCCGGGACAGATAACACCGGGGAGCTGTTTTTT
V gene: TRBV6-6
J gene: TRBJ2-2
D gene: TRBD1
clone size: -

CDR3 protein: CASSQAPGQGAGYTF
CDR3 DNA: TGTGCCAGCAGCCAAGCCCCGGGACAGGGGGCTGGCTACACCTTC
V gene: TRBV3-1/TRBV3-2
J gene: TRBJ1-2
D gene: TRBD1
clone size: -

CDR3 protein: CASSGGRTGTCEQYF
CDR3 DNA: TGTGCCAGCAGCGGAGGGAGGACAGGGACCTGCGAGCAGTACTTC
V gene: TRBV21-1
J gene: TRBJ2-7
D gene: -
clone size: few

CDR3 protein: CSASNRSYGYTF
CDR3 DNA: TGCAGTGCTAGTAACAGGAGCTATGGCTACACCTTC
V gene: TRBV20-1
J gene: TRBJ1-2
D gene: -
clone size: -

CDR3 protein: CASSRTGGEPGEKLFF
CDR3 DNA: TGTGCCAGTAGTCGGACAGGGGGCGAGCCGGGTGAAAAACTGTTTTTT
V gene: TRBV19
J gene: TRBJ1-4
D gene: TRBD1
clone size: -

CDR3 protein: CASSFFGGAPDTQYF
CDR3 DNA: TGTGCCAGCAGCTTCTTCGGGGGGGCCCCAGATACGCAGTATTTT
V gene: TRBV7-9
J gene: TRBJ2-3
D gene: TRBD2
clone size: few

CDR3 protein: CASSLISGVTRPNYEQYF
CDR3 DNA: TGCGCCAGCAGCTTGATTTCAGGGGTTACCCGACCTAACTACGAGCAGTACTTC
V gene: TRBV5-1
J gene: TRBJ2-7
D gene: -
clone size: -

CDR3 protein: CASSRALRTSGNYEQYF
CDR3 DNA: TGTGCCAGCTCACGAGCTCTAAGGACTAGCGGTAACTACGAGCAGTACTTC
V gene: TRBV18
J gene: TRBJ2-7
D gene: TRBD2
clone size: -

CDR3 protein: CAWSIKSGEGRNEQFF
CDR3 DNA: TGTGCCTGGAGCATTAAGAGCGGGGAGGGTCGGAATGAGCAGTTCTTC
V gene: TRBV30
J gene: TRBJ2-1
D gene: TRBD2
clone size: -

CDR3 protein: CASSVEGQTTNEKLFF
CDR3 DNA: TGTGCCAGCAGCGTAGAGGGGCAGACAACTAATGAAAAACTGTTTTTT
V gene: TRBV9
J gene: TRBJ1-4
D gene: -
clone size: -

CDR3 protein: CASSGLLSSYNEQFF
CDR3 DNA: TGTGCCAGCAGCGGACTCCTCAGCTCCTACAATGAGCAGTTCTTC
V gene: TRBV3-1/TRBV3-2
J gene: TRBJ2-1
D gene: -
clone size: -

CDR3 protein: CASSETLQGAVWSPLHF
CDR3 DNA: TGCGCCAGCAGCGAAACACTTCAAGGGGCAGTGTGGTCACCCCTCCACTTT
V gene: TRBV5-1
J gene: TRBJ1-6
D gene: -
clone size: -

CDR3 protein: CASSPGEGPLHF
CDR3 DNA: TGTGCCAGCAGTCCCGGGGAAGGACCCCTCCACTTT
V gene: TRBV12-3/TRBV12-4
J gene: TRBJ1-6
D gene: -
clone size: -

CDR3 protein: CASSQAGGWGNEQFF
CDR3 DNA: TGTGCCAGCTCACAGGCCGGGGGTTGGGGGAATGAGCAGTTCTTC
V gene: TRBV18
J gene: TRBJ2-1
D gene: -
clone size: -

CDR3 protein: CAGRGYYGYTF
CDR3 DNA: TGTGCCGGGAGGGGATACTATGGCTACACCTTC
V gene: TRBV2
J gene: TRBJ1-2
D gene: -
clone size: -